These 8 T cell receptor beta chains were sequenced from one sample in a study of CD8 T cells in ankylosing spondylitis. General study results and limits: Blood from ankylosing spondylitis patients appeared to carry a characteristic eight-variant TCR beta motif.

TCRdb processed the 5' RACE reads anew with MiXCR; each CDR3 protein has one entry. The sample has a few hundred thousand distinct CDR3 sequences, approximately 17% seen once. Antigen specificity for these receptors is unknown. Specimen: blood, either unsorted or a sorted T cell fraction (not recorded which). Receptor source: a male donor with ankylosing spondylitis.

The chain joins TRBV6-5 to TRBJ2-3; D ambiguous. This CDR3 comprises 14 residues. Germline lookup yields CDR1 MNHEY and CDR2 SVGAGI. Trimming shortened V by 0 bases and J by 6 bases, and 10 bases separated the two germline ends. The CDR3 region is CASSYSTQWDTQYF. The CDR3 DNA follows: TGTGCCAGCAGTTACTCGACCCAGTGGGATACGCAGTATTTT.

CDR3 amino acids: CASSRLGLAGEQYF. The DNA for the CDR3 is TGTGCCAGCAGTCGACTCGGACTAGCGGGGGAGCAGTACTTC. The chain recombines TRBV6-5 with TRBJ2-7; 12 bases align to TRBD2. Germline-derived CDR1 and CDR2 are MNHEY and SVGAGI. With 5 bases clipped from V and 7 bases from J, the junction kept 6 bases outside the gene matches. The CDR3 is 14 residues long.

This clonotype has just a few counts. V is TRBV20-1 and J is TRBJ2-2; D is uncertain. Germline V gene sequence: CDR1 DFQATT, CDR2 SNEGSKA (reference sequence). Trimming took off 0 bases at V and 7 bases at J, with 9 bases between the two ends. The CDR3 has 13 amino acids. The CDR3 spells CSARDLGIGELFF. The CDR3 DNA follows: TGCAGTGCTAGAGATCTGGGTATCGGGGAGCTGTTTTTT.

This clonotype appeared many times. This chain uses TRBV20-1 with TRBJ1-2, with 8 bases fitting TRBD1. Germline V gene sequence: CDR1 DFQATT, CDR2 SNEGSKA (reference sequence). With 6 bases clipped from V and 8 bases from J, the junction kept 11 bases outside the gene matches. The CDR3 runs to 13 residues. This CDR3 is CSAGEGQAGGYTF. CDR3 sequence (DNA): TGCAGTGCGGGGGAGGGACAGGCAGGGGGCTACACCTTC.

The CDR3 coding sequence is TGCAGTGCTAGGGAGGACACCCTGGGCGGGGGCACGCAGTATTTT. Translation: CSAREDTLGGGTQYF. This chain links TRBV20-1 with TRBJ2-3, with D perhaps TRBD2 (7 bases). Per the germline V gene, CDR1 is DFQATT and CDR2 is SNEGSKA (reference sequence). The CDR3 loop spans 15 amino acids. V was trimmed by 3 bases and J by 9 bases, leaving 22 bases between them.

This clonotype was recorded a few times. This chain joins TRBV3-1 and TRBJ2-7, with TRBD2 identical over 13 bases. The CDR3 spans 21 residues. The germline CDR1 and CDR2 sequences are LGHDT and YNNKEL (reference sequence). J was trimmed by 4 bases and V by 0 bases; bases with no gene match: 18. Here the CDR3 reads CASSQDPRIVGLAGVLYEQYF. The CDR3 DNA sequence: TGTGCCAGCAGCCAAGATCCCCGCATTGTCGGACTAGCGGGAGTATTATACGAGCAGTACTTC.

The gene calls are TRBV6-1 and TRBJ1-2; D is possibly TRBD1 (5 bases). The V gene's germline CDR1 is MNHNS and CDR2 SASEGT. V shed 4 bases and J shed 4 bases, with 16 bases lying between them. This CDR3 contains 15 residues. CDR3 nucleotide sequence: TGTGCCAGCAGTGCTGGGCAGGGCTGGAGCTATGGCTACACCTTC. Translating gives CASSAGQGWSYGYTF.

This clonotype showed up just a few times. The rearrangement uses TRBV6-2 or TRBV6-3 and TRBJ2-7, with 10 bases matching TRBD2. The CDR3 runs to 16 residues. CDR1 and CDR2 (germline): MNHEY, SVGEGT. The trim removed 6 bases at V and 3 bases at J, leaving 11 bases unmatched. The CDR3 loop reads CASSLRASGRNYEQYF. CDR3 bases: TGTGCCAGCAGCCTACGGGCTAGCGGGAGAAACTACGAGCAGTACTTC.